This paragraph reports one T cell receptor (beta chain). The entry originates in a study of blood T cell repertoires in COVID-19. Study summary: The origin of the acute and convalescent COVID-19 samples was the United States, Italy and Spain. T cells, B-cell-depleted T cells, or PBMCs supplied cDNA or gDNA.

The CDR3 extends over 17 amino acids. The germline gives CDR1 SEHNR, CDR2 FQNEAQ (reference sequence). Between the trimmed V and J ends, which lost 5 bases and 1 base, there was a span of 15 bases. In the original workflow: Cell counts per sample came from amplifying reference gene primers. Generated by immunoSEQ multiplex PCR, the TCRdb table keeps only in-frame clones and is missing some. V, J and clone size are those of that table, while D and trimming were read from the DNA. The data hold tens of thousands of clones, with 81% observed a single time. Sequencing was carried out using peripheral blood. This clonotype was sampled from a man in his forties or fifties with active or convalescent COVID-19. The chain carries TRBV7-9 and TRBJ2-6, with a tentative D call TRBD1 (5 bases). CDR3 protein: CASSKSIPGSGANVLTF. Here the CDR3 DNA reads TGTGCCAGCAGCAAATCAATTCCAGGGTCTGGGGCCAACGTCCTGACTTTC.